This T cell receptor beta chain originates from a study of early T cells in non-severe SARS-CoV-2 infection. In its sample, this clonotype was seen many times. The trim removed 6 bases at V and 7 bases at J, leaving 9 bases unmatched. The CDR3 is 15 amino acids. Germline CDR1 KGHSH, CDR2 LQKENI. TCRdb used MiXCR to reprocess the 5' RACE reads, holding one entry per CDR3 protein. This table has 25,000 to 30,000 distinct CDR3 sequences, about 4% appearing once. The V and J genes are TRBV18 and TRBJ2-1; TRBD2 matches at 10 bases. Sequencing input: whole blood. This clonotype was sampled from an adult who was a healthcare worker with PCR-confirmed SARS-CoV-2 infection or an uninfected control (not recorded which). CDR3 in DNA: TGTGCCAGCTCCCCAACTAGCGGGGTGTCTAATGAGCAGTTCTTC. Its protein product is CASSPTSGVSNEQFF.